A selection of T cell receptor beta chains follows, all from one sample in a study of CD8+CD57+ T cells in acquired aplastic anemia. MiXCR, run by TCRdb on the reads, gives a single entry per CDR3 protein. The sample has some 170,000 distinct CDR3 sequences; around half are singletons. Sequencing input: sorted CD4+, CD8+, or CD8+CD57+ T cells (not recorded which) from PBMCs. These receptor sequences come from a human donor with aplastic anemia. Each CDR3 is given with its conserved first and last residue. A D gene is named only where the DNA matches it firmly. The size field is filled for only some rows; it gives once, few, many or a size class.

V gene	D gene	clone size	J gene	CDR3 DNA	CDR3 protein
TRBV12-3/TRBV12-4	TRBD2	few	TRBJ2-1	TGTGCCAGCAGTTTAGCTCCTAGCGGGTTCTACAATGAGCAGTTCTTC	CASSLAPSGFYNEQFF
TRBV5-5	NA	many	TRBJ2-3	TGTGCCAGCAGCTCCCGGGACGTCACAGATACGCAGTATTTT	CASSSRDVTDTQYF
TRBV20-1	TRBD2	many	TRBJ2-3	TGCAGTGCTAGAGATCTGACTAGCGGGAGCGGTAGCACAGATACGCAGTATTTT	CSARDLTSGSGSTDTQYF
TRBV24-1	NA	NA	TRBJ2-3	TGTGCCACTAGTGACCCAACTAAGGGCCGCACAGATACGCAGTATTTT	CATSDPTKGRTDTQYF
TRBV4-3	TRBD1	NA	TRBJ2-3	TGCGCCAGCAGCCGCCTCGTTGACAGGGGGCGTCCAGATACGCAGTATTTT	CASSRLVDRGRPDTQYF
TRBV27	NA	NA	TRBJ1-3	TGTGCCAGCAGTTTATCGAGTCCAGGGAGGGCGAGAAACACCATATATTTT	CASSLSSPGRARNTIYF
TRBV4-3	NA	NA	TRBJ2-1	TGCGCCAGCAGCAAGGGACTCAACAATGAGCAGTTCTTC	CASSKGLNNEQFF
TRBV24-1	NA	many	TRBJ2-5	TGTGCCACCCGGAGGGGTCCAGCCGAGACCCAGTACTTC	CATRRGPAETQYF
TRBV20-1	NA	many	TRBJ1-5	TGCAGTGCGGACTCCGGGACAACTTATAGCAATCAGCCCCAGCATTTT	CSADSGTTYSNQPQHF
TRBV14	NA	NA	TRBJ1-4	TGTGCCAGCAGCCAAGTGGCAGAAAAACTGTTTTTT	CASSQVAEKLFF
TRBV7-9	TRBD1	NA	TRBJ1-2	TGTGCCAGCAGCCAGATCGGACAGGCCCATGGCTACACCTTC	CASSQIGQAHGYTF
TRBV7-6	NA	once	TRBJ2-5	TGTGCCAGCAGCTTGACGGAGGCAAGTTTGGCCCAGTACTTC	CASSLTEASLAQYF
TRBV6-4	TRBD1	NA	TRBJ1-5	TGTGCCAGCAGTGATTTTAGGACAGGGATTCAGCCCCAGCATTTT	CASSDFRTGIQPQHF
TRBV4-1	NA	few	TRBJ1-3	TGCGCCAGCAGCCCGTCCCGGGAAATCTCTGGAAACACCATATATTTT	CASSPSREISGNTIYF
TRBV7-8	NA	NA	TRBJ2-1	TGTGCCAGCAGCTCACCCAGTGGATTCAATGAGCAGTTCTTC	CASSSPSGFNEQFF
TRBV25-1	TRBD1	NA	TRBJ1-1	TGTGCCAGCAGTGGGCTACAGGGGGCGGGGGACACTGAAGCTTTCTTT	CASSGLQGAGDTEAFF
TRBV2	NA	NA	TRBJ2-7	TGTGCCAGCAGTGATAGAGGGGTCTCCTTCTTC	CASSDRGVSFF
TRBV7-2	NA	NA	TRBJ2-7	TGTGCCAGCAGCTTAGGCACTAGGGCCGAGCAGTACTTC	CASSLGTRAEQYF
TRBV4-2	TRBD1	many	TRBJ2-6	TGTGCCAGCAGCCCAGCAGGGGGTATGTCTGGGGCCAACGTCCTGACTTTC	CASSPAGGMSGANVLTF
TRBV20-1	NA	NA	TRBJ2-2	TGCAGTGCTAGAGATCTAGGATTGAACACCGGGGAGCTGTTTTTT	CSARDLGLNTGELFF
TRBV6-4	TRBD1	many	TRBJ2-7	TGTGCCAGCATGAAGGGACAGGGGGACCACGAGCAGTACTTC	CASMKGQGDHEQYF
TRBV7-9	NA	many	TRBJ2-5	TGTGCCAGCAGCTTAGATGGCAGACAAGAGACCCAGTACTTC	CASSLDGRQETQYF
TRBV12-3/TRBV12-4	NA	many	TRBJ2-1	TGTGCCAGCAGTCTCTTCCTGGCTGAGCAGTTCTTC	CASSLFLAEQFF
TRBV11-2	NA	few	TRBJ2-5	TGTGCCAGCAGCTGGCGACAGGGAGGGGAGACCCAGTACTTC	CASSWRQGGETQYF
TRBV2	NA	many	TRBJ1-1	TGTGCCAGCAAATCCAGACCCTTGGACACTGAAGCTTTCTTT	CASKSRPLDTEAFF
TRBV25-1	NA	many	TRBJ1-2	TGTGCCAGCAGTGTGGGCAGGGACTATGGCTACACCTTC	CASSVGRDYGYTF
TRBV10-3	NA	few	TRBJ1-1	TGTGCCATCAGTGAGACAGGGTTAGGGACTGAAGCTTTCTTT	CAISETGLGTEAFF
TRBV5-1	NA	many	TRBJ1-6	TGCGCCAGCAGCTTAACGACAGATTCACCCCTCCACTTT	CASSLTTDSPLHF
TRBV3-1	TRBD1	once	TRBJ1-6	TGTGCCAGCAGCCATTCCAAAGACAGGGAGCTCCACTTT	CASSHSKDRELHF
TRBV24-1	TRBD1	few	TRBJ1-2	TGTGCCACCAGTGAGGACAGGTTCTATGGCTACACCTTC	CATSEDRFYGYTF
TRBV19	TRBD1	NA	TRBJ2-7	TGTGCCAGTAGTGCCGGGACAGGGTCCCGGAGCGAGTACTTC	CASSAGTGSRSEYF
TRBV2	TRBD2	NA	TRBJ2-1	TGTGCCAGCTCGGGACTAGCGGGATACAATGAGCAGTTCTTC	CASSGLAGYNEQFF
TRBV5-1	TRBD1	many	TRBJ2-7	TGCGCCAGCAGCCGGTCGGGGACAGGGGGGATCGGGCAGTACTTC	CASSRSGTGGIGQYF
TRBV15	NA	NA	TRBJ2-5	TGTGCCACCAGCAGCCCAGGGGGGGCTCAAGAGACCCAGTACTTC	CATSSPGGAQETQYF
TRBV7-7	TRBD1	many	TRBJ2-1	TGTGCCAGCAGCTTAGCCCCGACAGGGGTGGGCTACAATGAGCAGTTCTTC	CASSLAPTGVGYNEQFF
TRBV2	TRBD2	many	TRBJ2-7	TGTGCCAGCTCCCCGTCGGGGGGCTACGAGCAGTACTTC	CASSPSGGYEQYF
TRBV20-1	NA	many	TRBJ2-7	TGCAGTGCTAGCCGGGACCCCTACGAGCAGTACTTC	CSASRDPYEQYF
TRBV20-1	NA	many	TRBJ1-1	TGCAGTGCTAAGCCGGACGGCCTCGCGGGGAACACTGAAGCTTTCTTT	CSAKPDGLAGNTEAFF
TRBV3-1	NA	many	TRBJ1-6	TGTGCCAGCAGCCAAGAAGGTGGGGTTTCACCCCTCCACTTT	CASSQEGGVSPLHF
TRBV24-1	TRBD1	NA	TRBJ1-5	TGTGCCACCAGCCGACAGGGGAGTCAGCCCCAGCATTTT	CATSRQGSQPQHF
TRBV20-1	NA	many	TRBJ1-1	TGCAGTGCTAGAGATCCCAGGTCGGTAGCGGCTTTCTTT	CSARDPRSVAAFF
TRBV27	NA	NA	TRBJ1-6	TGTGCCAGCAGTTTGTCCGAAACAAGAAGGGATTCACCCCTCCACTTT	CASSLSETRRDSPLHF
TRBV5-1	TRBD1	NA	TRBJ2-7	TGCGCCAGCAGCCAGGGGGATTCCTACGAGCAGTACTTC	CASSQGDSYEQYF
TRBV19	TRBD1	NA	TRBJ1-1	TGTGCCAGTAGTGGACAGGTTAGCACTGAAGCTTTCTTT	CASSGQVSTEAFF
TRBV19	TRBD2	NA	TRBJ2-5	TGTGCCACCCGACTAGCGGGGGGTCAAGAGACCCAGTACTTC	CATRLAGGQETQYF
TRBV7-6	TRBD1	NA	TRBJ2-7	TGTGCCAGCAGCTTAGCCGGACAGGACGAGCAGTACTTC	CASSLAGQDEQYF
TRBV20-1	TRBD2	NA	TRBJ2-3	TGCAGTGCTGTCGGACTAGCGGTTACAGATACGCAGTATTTT	CSAVGLAVTDTQYF
TRBV15	NA	NA	TRBJ2-5	TGTGCCACCAGCAGAGCTGACAGGTACCAAGAGACCCAGTACTTC	CATSRADRYQETQYF